Listed here is a single TCR beta chain. Its antigen is as yet unknown. Germline V lookup: CDR1 SGHAT, CDR2 FQNNGV. V was pared by 1 base and J by 2 bases, with 4 bases of the junction left unmatched. CDR3 length: 16 amino acids. This sample is drawn from a study of shared clonotypes between healthy human individuals. Looking at the study overall: Each donor's CD4 naive and CD4 memory cells filled three plates apiece, CD8 naive two, and CD8 memory one.

The method was immunoSEQ multiplex PCR; TCRdb's version includes in-frame clones alone and lacks a portion of them. The data show hundreds of thousands of clones, roughly 94% seen once. Cells designated naive CD8 were CD45RO-negative and were positively selected for CCR7, with terminally differentiated effector memory CD45RA+ cells excluded. Overall study results and limits: Naive subsets generally exceeded memory subsets in estimated richness. Non-shared clonotypes had lower generation probabilities than clonotypes shared by all four sorted-subset donors.

Material for sequencing was naive CD8+ T cells sorted from blood. This TCR derives from a man younger than 45 in good health. This sequence joins TRBV11-2 and TRBJ2-3; 9 bases match TRBD2. DNA of the CDR3: TGTGCCAGCAGCTTAGGGACTAGCGAGATCACAGATACGCAGTATTTT. As protein: CASSLGTSEITDTQYF.